The 8 T cell receptor beta chains reported below all come from one sample, sequenced in a study of T cells expressing NK-cell markers. TCRdb re-analyzed the 5' RACE reads; it lists each CDR3 protein once, without DNA. The table lists 300,000 to 450,000 distinct CDR3 sequences. Sequencing was carried out using blood T cells: a sorted CD56 or NKG2C T cell subset, CD4+ or CD8+ T cells, or bulk PBMC T cells (not recorded which). Source of these receptors: a man aged 18-70 years in good health.

The chain has TRBV25-1 and TRBJ2-3; the D call from TCRdb, TRBD1, cannot be confirmed without DNA. The germline gives CDR1 MGHDK, CDR2 SYGVNS. The CDR3 is 17 residues long. This CDR3 reads CASSQTGQGVKADTQYF.

CDR3 loop: CASSLEVGGYGYTF. The chain uses TRBV7-9 and TRBJ1-2. The germline V gene has CDR1 SEHNR and CDR2 FQNEAQ (reference sequence). There are 14 residues in the CDR3. The full variable domain, completed using reference TRBV7-9 and TRBJ1-2, is DTGVSQNPRHKITKRGQNVTFRCDPISEHNRLYWYRQTLGQGPEFLTYFQNEAQLEKSRLLSDRFSAERPKGSFSTLEIQRTEQGDSAMYLCASSLEVGGYGYTFGSGTRLTVV.

The V gene is TRBV20-1, the J gene TRBJ2-1; TCRdb designates TRBD1, a call that cannot be tested without DNA. CDR1 and CDR2 (germline): DFQATT, SNEGSKA (reference sequence). This CDR3 has 18 amino acids. The CDR3 spells CSAREPTTGVSSYNEQFF.

This chain joins TRBV20-1 and TRBJ1-1; the TRBD1 assignment by TCRdb is unverifiable without DNA. Per the germline V gene, CDR1 is DFQATT and CDR2 is SNEGSKA (reference sequence). The CDR3 spans 13 residues. This chain's CDR3 is CSAAPQGMAEAFF.

The chain combines TRBV6-1 with TRBJ2-5; TCRdb indicates TRBD2, and absent DNA this call remains unverified. Germline V gene data show CDR1 as MNHNS and CDR2 as SASEGT. This CDR3 is 17 amino acids long. The CDR3 loop reads CASSDLIAGGRSETQYF.

This chain links TRBV27 with TRBJ2-7; with no DNA, the TCRdb D assignment of TRBD2 cannot be verified. This CDR3 spans 16 amino acids. Germline-derived CDR1 and CDR2 are MNHEY and SMNVEV (reference sequence). The CDR3: CASSYRRPTRSYEQYF.

The chain carries TRBV24-1 and TRBJ2-3; TCRdb proposes TRBD2, but this gene call is untestable without DNA. Germline V gene lookup returns CDR1 KGHDR and CDR2 SFDVKD. This CDR3 has 15 amino acids. The CDR3 here is CATRGTSGGTDTQYF.

V is TRBV7-2 and J is TRBJ2-7; TCRdb's D call of TRBD1 is untestable without DNA. Germline V gene data show CDR1 as SGHTA and CDR2 as FQGNSA. CDR3 length: 12 residues. The CDR3 protein is CASSRDVWEQYF.